This T cell receptor (beta chain) is from a study of cytomegalovirus exposure and HLA in healthy donors. General study findings and limits: A later analysis found TCR association rates differed by HLA locus, highest for DRB1 and lowest for HLA-C.

13 Jbeta primers and 60 Vbeta primers were used for the PCR. Clones were sequenced by immunoSEQ multiplex PCR, and TCRdb holds only the in-frame ones, with some missing. The data hold roughly 220,000 clones, with more than 65% observed a single time. This CDR3 is 15 amino acids long. Germline V gene data show CDR1 as LGHNT and CDR2 as FRNRAP. V shed 6 bases, J shed 5 bases, and the junction held 11 bases outside the gene matches. To note about this clone: Antigen specificity is unknown.

The sequenced material came from PBMCs. The chain employs TRBV12-5 and TRBJ2-5; TRBD2 agrees at 8 bases. The source of this sequence is a man in his fifties in good health and CMV-seronegative. The CDR3: CASGREGREEETQYF. The DNA for the CDR3 is TGTGCTAGTGGACGGGAGGGGCGGGAGGAGGAGACCCAGTACTTC.